The present entry profiles one T cell receptor beta chain with its context. The antigen remains unidentified. The data were taken from a study of STAT5B mutations in CD4+ large granular lymphocyte leukemia. Study conclusions and caveats: TRBV06-family usage was enriched in top patient clones (8/27) versus controls (2/35). Higher CD4+ than CD8+ T-LGLL clonality might reflect small sample size. Without putative leukemic clones, patient CD4-sorted repertoires remained more clonal than healthy CD4+ repertoires. No patients shared main leukemic clonotypes, though roughly 27% appeared at low frequency elsewhere.

From germline, CDR1 is SGHTA and CDR2 FQGNSA. There are 13 residues in the CDR3. V dropped 5 bases and J dropped 4; count of bases not matched to a gene: 2. Data came from immunoSEQ multiplex PCR; TCRdb stores just in-frame clones and leaves some out. The sample lists 32,000 or so clones; nearly 90% were seen once. Sequences were obtained from CD4+ T cells from blood buffy coats. This TCR was sampled from a human donor in good health. The rearrangement joins TRBV7-2 to TRBJ2-1; 7 bases match TRBD1. The CDR3 here is CASSRQGYNEQFF. The CDR3 coding sequence is TGTGCCAGCAGCCGACAGGGTTACAATGAGCAGTTCTTC.